The T cell receptor beta chain under discussion was sequenced for a study of blood T cell repertoires in COVID-19. At the level of the study: Samples representing acute and convalescent COVID-19 were sourced from the United States, Italy and Spain. Sample material is recorded as cDNA or gDNA derived from T cells, B-cell-depleted T cells, or PBMCs.

Authors' methods: From reference gene primer amplification, estimates of nucleated cell counts were derived. Assay: immunoSEQ multiplex PCR; the TCRdb copy retains only in-frame clones and omits some. The V and J calls and clone size were taken over from that table, and D and trimming were inferred from the DNA. The sample shows roughly 250,000 clones, more than 80% of them seen only once. Germline CDR1 MNHNS, CDR2 SASEGT. There are 15 residues in the CDR3. V lost 2 bases, J lost 6 bases, and 3 bases stayed unmatched. The V gene is TRBV6-1, the J gene TRBJ1-6; 8 bases agree with TRBD1. The receptor was derived from a man aged 50 to 59 who had been exposed to COVID-19. The sample taken for sequencing was PBMCs or T cells enriched from blood (not recorded which). The CDR3 DNA reads as TGTGCCAGCAGTGAAACAGGGGGGATTAATTCACCCCTCCACTTT. This codes for CASSETGGINSPLHF.